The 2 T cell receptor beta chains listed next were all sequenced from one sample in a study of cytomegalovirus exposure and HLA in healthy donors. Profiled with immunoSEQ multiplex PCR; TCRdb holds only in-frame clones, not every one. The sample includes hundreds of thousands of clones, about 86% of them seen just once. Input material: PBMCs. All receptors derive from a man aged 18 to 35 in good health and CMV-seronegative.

CDR3 sequence (DNA): TGTGCCAGCAGCAGAACCTCGCCGGGACAGGGTGACGACACCATATATTTT. It encodes CASSRTSPGQGDDTIYF. The V and J genes are TRBV7-2 and TRBJ1-3; 9 nucleotides match TRBD1. Trimming cost V 5 bases and J 8 bases; bases outside gene matches: 16. The CDR3 length is 17 residues. The germline gives CDR1 SGHTA, CDR2 FQGNSA.

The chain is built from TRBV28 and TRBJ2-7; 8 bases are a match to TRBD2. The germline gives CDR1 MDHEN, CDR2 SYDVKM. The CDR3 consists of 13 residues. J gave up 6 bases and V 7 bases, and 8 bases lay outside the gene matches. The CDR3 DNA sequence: TGTGCCAGCATGCGGGGGGTACGATCCGAGCAGTACTTC. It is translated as CASMRGVRSEQYF. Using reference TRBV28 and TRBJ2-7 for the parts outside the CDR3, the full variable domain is DVKVTQSSRYLVKRTGEKVFLECVQDMDHENMFWYRQDPGLGLRLIYFSYDVKMKEKGDIPEGYSVSREKKERFSLILESASTNQTSMYLCASMRGVRSEQYFGPGTRLTVT.